What follows are 12 T cell receptor beta chains derived from one specimen sequenced in a study of T-cell reconstitution after alpha-beta-depleted transplantation in children. Using unique molecular identifiers, the investigators prepared the TCRbeta library. From the PCR reads, TCRdb called clonotypes with MiXCR, one entry per CDR3 protein. The sample lists hundreds of thousands of distinct CDR3 sequences, roughly 13% seen once, with about 2.2% in the top ten. The sample consisted of PBMCs, mostly from graft donor cells, taken 360 days after TCRalphabeta/CD19-depleted stem cell transplant. Receptor source: a male patient between 5 and 17 years old who had a stem cell transplant for acute myeloid leukemia, so the T cells may come from the graft donor.

The rearrangement joins TRBV30 to TRBJ1-1, with a weak D call TRBD1 (6 bases). Trimming removed 3 bases at V and 3 bases at J, with 17 bases between. CDR1 is GTSNPN and CDR2 is SVGIG in the germline V gene (reference sequence). The CDR3 contains 15 residues. Written as DNA, the CDR3 is TGTGCCTGGAGAACCGGTCAGGGGATTTACACTGAAGCTTTCTTT. As protein: CAWRTGQGIYTEAFF.

This chain uses TRBV27 with TRBJ2-1; TRBD2 aligns across 10 bases. The CDR3 contains 16 residues. Trimming took 0 bases from V and 3 from J; bases not matched to a gene: 2. CDR1 and CDR2 from the germline V gene are MNHEY and SMNVEV (reference sequence). CDR3 region: CASSLSRTSGYNEQFF. As DNA, the CDR3 is TGTGCCAGCAGTTTATCACGGACTAGCGGCTACAATGAGCAGTTCTTC.

The chain couples TRBV7-2 to TRBJ1-5; 7 nucleotides align to TRBD1. J was trimmed by 6 bases and V by 10 bases; bases with no gene match: 3. The CDR3 runs 11 residues. Germline V gene sequence: CDR1 SGHTA, CDR2 FQGNSA. CDR3 DNA: TGTGCCACAGGGGGTAGTCAGCCCCAGCATTTT. Its translation: CATGGSQPQHF.

This clonotype came up a few times. The genes are TRBV27 and TRBJ1-4; possibly TRBD1 for D (5 bases). Trimming pared 5 bases from V and 3 bases from J, leaving 13 bases between. This CDR3 spans 15 amino acids. CDR1 MNHEY and CDR2 SMNVEV come from the germline V gene (reference sequence). The DNA of the CDR3 is TGTGCCAGCAGTCTTGCGGGGCAGGCTAATGAAAAACTGTTTTTT. Residues: CASSLAGQANEKLFF.

This clonotype showed up just a few times. J is TRBJ2-3 and V is TRBV18; D tentatively fits TRBD1 or TRBD2 (5 bases each). The CDR3 is 14 residues long. CDR1 and CDR2 from the germline V gene are KGHSH and LQKENI. The V gene lost 3 bases and the J gene lost 14 bases, with 21 bases spanning the gap. The CDR3 is CASSPGPVSKGVYF. CDR3 nucleotide sequence: TGTGCCAGCTCACCGGGACCGGTCTCAAAAGGAGTGTATTTT.

This rearrangement joins TRBV7-9 to TRBJ2-5; D is unclear. CDR3 length: 14 residues. Trimming removed 1 base at V and 5 bases at J, with 11 bases between. Per germline, CDR1 SEHNR and CDR2 FQNEAQ (reference sequence). The CDR3 loop reads CASSLDRNRETQYF. The CDR3, as DNA: TGTGCCAGCAGCTTAGACCGGAATCGGGAGACCCAGTACTTC.

The table lists this clonotype with many counts. The chain couples TRBV30 to TRBJ2-3; TRBD2 matches at 9 bases. This CDR3 is 15 amino acids long. Germline-derived CDR1 and CDR2 are GTSNPN and SVGIG (reference sequence). V dropped 2 bases and J dropped 1; count of bases not matched to a gene: 4. CDR3 DNA: TGTGCCTGGAGTAGGGCGGGAGGGGGCACAGATACGCAGTATTTT. It yields the protein CAWSRAGGGTDTQYF.

V is TRBV14 and J is TRBJ2-3; 11 positions agree with TRBD2. Germline V CDR1 and CDR2: SGHDN, FVKESK. V shed 4 bases, J shed 4 bases, and the junction held 7 bases outside the gene matches. The CDR3 is 16 amino acids. CDR3 DNA sequence: TGTGCCAGCAGCCTTACACTAGCGGGAGTCTCAGATACGCAGTATTTT. Translating gives CASSLTLAGVSDTQYF. The variable domain in full, with the rest retrieved from reference TRBV14 and TRBJ2-3, is EAGVTQFPSHSVIEKGQTVTLRCDPISGHDNLYWYRRVMGKEIKFLLHFVKESKQDESGMPNNRFLAERTGGTYSTLKVQPAELEDSGVYFCASSLTLAGVSDTQYFGPGTRLTVL.

The chain has TRBV5-1 and TRBJ1-6; D might be TRBD1 (6 bases). Trimming pared 4 bases from V and 12 bases from J, leaving 20 bases between. From germline, CDR1 is SGHRS and CDR2 YFSETQ. The length of the CDR3 is 15 residues. This chain's CDR3 is CASSVDRTTYKPLHF. The CDR3 region has the DNA TGCGCCAGCAGCGTAGACAGGACTACTTATAAACCCCTCCACTTT.

The rearrangement links TRBV24-1 to TRBJ2-1, with TRBD2 identical over 7 bases. In germline, CDR1 is KGHDR, CDR2 SFDVKD. CDR3 length: 13 amino acids. The ends lost 7 bases at V and 6 bases at J; junction bases unmatched: 5. CDR3 bases: TGTGCCACCAGCCCTAGCGGCCTCAATGAGCAGTTCTTC. Amino acids: CATSPSGLNEQFF.

As concerns this clonotype: A clone one base away is much larger, so this may be a read error. This chain links TRBV20-1 with TRBJ2-3; the D is unclear. CDR3 length equals 13 residues. CDR1 DFQATT and CDR2 SNEGSKA come from the germline V gene (reference sequence). The CDR3 sequence is CSGRVVVTDTQYF. The CDR3 DNA sequence: TGCAGTGGTAGAGTAGTAGTCACAGATACGCAGTATTTT.

The chain is built from TRBV30 and TRBJ2-1, with 11 bases aligning to TRBD2. Germline V lookup: CDR1 GTSNPN, CDR2 SVGIG (reference sequence). V shed 5 bases, J shed 0 bases, and the junction held 12 bases outside the gene matches. The length of the CDR3 is 18 residues. CDR3 residues: CAWVPRGGLADSYNEQFF. CDR3 DNA sequence: TGTGCCTGGGTCCCCCGCGGGGGACTAGCGGACTCCTACAATGAGCAGTTCTTC.